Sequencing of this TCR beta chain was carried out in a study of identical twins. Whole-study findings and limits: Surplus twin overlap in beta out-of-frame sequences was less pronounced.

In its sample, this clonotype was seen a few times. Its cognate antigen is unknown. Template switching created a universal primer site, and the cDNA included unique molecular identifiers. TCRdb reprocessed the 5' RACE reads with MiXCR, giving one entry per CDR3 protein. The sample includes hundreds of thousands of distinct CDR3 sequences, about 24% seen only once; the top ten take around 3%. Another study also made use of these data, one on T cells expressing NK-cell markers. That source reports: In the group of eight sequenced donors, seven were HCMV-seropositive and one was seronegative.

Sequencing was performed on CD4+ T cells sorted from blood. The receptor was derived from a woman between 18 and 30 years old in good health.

CDR3 region: CASSVGGVNEQFF. CDR3 coding DNA: TGTGCCAGCAGCGTAGGAGGGGTCAATGAGCAGTTCTTC. The rearrangement uses TRBV9 and TRBJ2-1; TRBD1 or TRBD2 may be the D gene (5 bases each). The CDR3 totals 13 residues. CDR1 SGDLS and CDR2 YYNGEE come from the germline V gene. Trimming pared 0 bases from V and 6 bases from J, leaving 7 bases between.